A single sample is the source of the 11 T cell receptor beta chains below, sequenced in a study of blood T cell repertoires in COVID-19. Using immunoSEQ multiplex PCR, the repertoire was profiled, and TCRdb retains in-frame clones only, with some absent. The sample records 120,000 to 150,000 clones, approximately 80% being singletons. Sequences were obtained from peripheral blood. All receptors come from a woman aged 40 to 55 with active or convalescent COVID-19.

As regards this clone: The sample carries other DNA sequences with the same CDR3. CDR3 nucleotides: TGTGCCAGCAGTCTGGGACTAGCGGGGAGGGAGACCCAGTACTTC. This sequence encodes CASSLGLAGRETQYF. This chain uses TRBV6-5 with TRBJ2-5; 13 bases match TRBD2. The ends lost 5 bases at V and 5 bases at J; junction bases unmatched: 5. This CDR3 region has 15 residues. Germline lookup yields CDR1 MNHEY and CDR2 SVGAGI.

J is TRBJ1-2 and V is TRBV12-3 or TRBV12-4; possible D gene TRBD1, 5 bases. With 4 bases removed from V and 0 bases from J, the gap between germline ends came to 6 bases. The CDR3 runs 13 residues. The CDR3 region has the DNA TGTGCCAGCAGTTGGGGGGCTAACTATGGCTACACCTTC. It specifies CASSWGANYGYTF.

Only one count was recorded for this clone. The gene calls are TRBV5-1 and TRBJ1-4; 10 nucleotides match TRBD1. The germline CDR1 and CDR2 sequences are SGHRS and YFSETQ. The CDR3 extends over 16 amino acids. The J segment lost 10 bases and the V segment lost 0 bases, leaving 9 bases of the junction unmatched. Here the CDR3 reads CASSLGATGGSSKLFF. The DNA for the CDR3 is TGCGCCAGCAGCTTGGGCGCGACAGGGGGCAGCTCAAAACTGTTTTTT. The whole variable domain, filled in from reference TRBV5-1 and TRBJ1-4, reads KAGVTQTPRYLIKTRGQQVTLSCSPISGHRSVSWYQQTPGQGLQFLFEYFSETQRNKGNFPGRFSGRQFSNSRSEMNVSTLELGDSALYLCASSLGATGGSSKLFFGSGTQLSVL.

The genes are TRBV5-6 and TRBJ2-1; tentatively, D is TRBD2 (6 bases). This CDR3 contains 15 residues. Trimming left V 1 base short and J 6 bases short, with 14 bases between. Germline-derived CDR1 and CDR2 are SGHDT and YYEEEE. For the CDR3, the DNA is TGTGCCAGCAGCTTGTTTTCCGGGGGAGCCAATGAGCAGTTCTTC. Protein sequence: CASSLFSGGANEQFF.

This clone showed up just once. The V and J genes are TRBV11-2 and TRBJ1-6; 12 nucleotides line up with TRBD1. Trimming cost V 3 bases and J 10 bases; bases outside gene matches: 10. This CDR3 comprises 17 residues. Germline lookup yields CDR1 SGHAT and CDR2 FQNNGV. In nucleotides, the CDR3 is TGTGCCAGCAGCTTTAGGTCCGGGACAGGGGGCAGGTCACCCCTCCACTTT. Translated: CASSFRSGTGGRSPLHF.

Here the CDR3 reads CASSPNEGRDRGQYF. The CDR3, as DNA: TGTGCCAGCAGCCCCAACGAGGGGAGGGATCGGGGGCAGTATTTT. This chain joins TRBV9 and TRBJ2-3, with 7 positions matching TRBD2. Germline loops: CDR1 SGDLS, CDR2 YYNGEE. The V segment lost 4 bases and the J segment 11 bases; nucleotides outside the gene matches: 16. This CDR3 spans 15 amino acids. The complete variable domain, with remaining parts taken from reference TRBV9 and TRBJ2-3, reads DSGVTQTPKHLITATGQRVTLRCSPRSGDLSVYWYQQSLDQGLQFLIQYYNGEERAKGNILERFSAQQFPDLHSELNLSSLELGDSALYFCASSPNEGRDRGQYFGPGTRLTVL.

The chain couples TRBV27 to TRBJ1-1; maybe TRBD1 (6 bases). Germline-derived CDR1 and CDR2 are MNHEY and SMNVEV (reference sequence). Trimming removed 5 bases at V and 5 bases at J, with 18 bases between. This CDR3 contains 15 residues. The CDR3 is CASSLQPQGTTEAFF. The CDR3 DNA reads as TGTGCCAGCAGTCTACAGCCTCAGGGGACAACTGAAGCTTTCTTT.

The chain is built from TRBV28 and TRBJ1-5; TRBD1 agrees at 7 bases. There are 17 residues in the CDR3. V lost 6 bases to trimming and J lost 1 base; unmatched junction nucleotides: 12. Germline CDR1 MDHEN, CDR2 SYDVKM. The CDR3 DNA reads TGTGCCAGCAGACACCGGGACAGCTATTGGAGCAATCAGCCCCAGCATTTT. It translates to CASRHRDSYWSNQPQHF.

The rearrangement uses TRBV10-1 and TRBJ1-4; D is ambiguous. V was shortened by 5 bases and J by 0 bases, with 10 bases between the two germline ends. The V gene's germline CDR1 is WNHNN and CDR2 SYGVQD (reference sequence). CDR3 length: 15 amino acids. CDR3 amino acids: CASSPSVATNEKLFF. For the CDR3, the DNA is TGCGCCAGCAGTCCGTCTGTTGCAACTAATGAAAAACTGTTTTTT.

A few counts support this clone. This specimen includes other DNA sequences encoding the same CDR3. The CDR3 protein is CASSSPGRGEKLFF. CDR3 bases: TGTGCCAGTAGCTCTCCAGGGAGGGGAGAAAAACTGTTTTTT. The gene calls are TRBV19 and TRBJ1-4, with TRBD1 as a possible D gene (5 bases). Per germline, CDR1 LNHDA and CDR2 SQIVND (reference sequence). Between the trimmed V and J ends, which lost 6 bases and 8 bases, there was a span of 16 bases. The CDR3 is made up of 14 amino acids.

The rearrangement joins TRBV2 to TRBJ2-3, with 7 nucleotides matching TRBD2. The CDR3 is 16 amino acids. Germline CDR1 and CDR2: SNHLY and FYNNEI. V shed 5 bases, J shed 4 bases, and the junction held 12 bases outside the gene matches. The CDR3 reads CASSPLGEGLADTQYF. The DNA of the CDR3 is TGTGCCAGCAGTCCTTTGGGGGAGGGCCTTGCAGATACGCAGTATTTT.